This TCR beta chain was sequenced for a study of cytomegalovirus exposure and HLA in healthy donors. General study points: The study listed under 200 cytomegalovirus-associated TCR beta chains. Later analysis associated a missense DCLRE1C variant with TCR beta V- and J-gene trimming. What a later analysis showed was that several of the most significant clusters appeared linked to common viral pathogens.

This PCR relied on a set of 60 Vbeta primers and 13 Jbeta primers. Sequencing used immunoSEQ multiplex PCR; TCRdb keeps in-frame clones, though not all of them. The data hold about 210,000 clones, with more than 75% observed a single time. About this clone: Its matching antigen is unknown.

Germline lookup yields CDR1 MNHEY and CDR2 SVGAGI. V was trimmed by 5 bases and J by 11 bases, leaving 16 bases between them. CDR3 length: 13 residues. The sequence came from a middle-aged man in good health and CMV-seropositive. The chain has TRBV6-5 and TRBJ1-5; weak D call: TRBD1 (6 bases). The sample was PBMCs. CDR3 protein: CASSPTHSGAQHF. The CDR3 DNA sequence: TGTGCCAGCAGTCCGACCCACTCAGGGGCCCAGCATTTT.